The next 5 T cell receptor beta chains were all read from a single sample in a study of tumor-infiltrating lymphocytes in oesophageal squamous cell carcinoma (dated by TCRdb to 2015 to 2016). Library construction relied on PCR. The listed sequencing device is Illumina HiSeq 2000. Using fastp at Q25 and MiXCR, TCRdb reprocessed the public reads and kept productive beta chains. Every CDR3 protein is listed once, alongside the most common genes and DNA of its rows. The sample records over 10,000 distinct CDR3 sequences, over 50% of which are singletons. The ten top clones hold approximately 30% of the sample. The sample was esophageal tumor tissue. These receptors were taken from a female donor with esophageal squamous cell carcinoma.

This clonotype showed up many times. The chain is built from TRBV10-3 and TRBJ1-5; TRBD1 is a possible D gene (5 bases). V was clipped by 4 bases and J by 3 bases, with 22 bases between them. From germline, CDR1 is ENHRY and CDR2 SYGVKD. CDR3 length equals 18 residues. The CDR3 reads CAISGGPGGGLVNQPQHF. The CDR3 DNA reads TGTGCCATCAGTGGAGGCCCCGGGGGAGGTTTGGTCAATCAGCCCCAGCATTTT.

V usage is TRBV12-3 or TRBV12-4 and J usage is TRBJ2-5; D unclear. This CDR3 contains 11 residues. The germline V and J ends were trimmed by 4 bases and 1 base, with 1 base remaining between them. The CDR3 DNA sequence: TGTGCCAGCAGTTCCCAAGAGACCCAGTACTTC. Translated, it gives CASSSQETQYF.

In this sample, this clonotype turned up many times. The V gene is TRBV7-8, the J gene TRBJ2-7; 11 bases match TRBD2. The length of the CDR3 is 18 residues. From germline, CDR1 is SGHVS and CDR2 FQNEAQ. J gave up 6 bases and V 2 bases, and 15 bases lay outside the gene matches. CDR3 residues: CASSLLLAGGESVLEQYF. The CDR3, as DNA: TGTGCCAGCAGCTTATTGCTAGCGGGAGGAGAGAGCGTCCTCGAGCAGTACTTC. The variable domain in full, with the rest retrieved from reference TRBV7-8 and TRBJ2-7, is GAGVSQSPRYKVAKRGQDVALRCDPISGHVSLFWYQQALGQGPEFLTYFQNEAQLDKSGLPSDRFFAERPEGSVSTLKIQRTQQEDSAVYLCASSLLLAGGESVLEQYFGPGTRLTVT.

The count of this clonotype is one. J is TRBJ2-4 and V is TRBV5-4, with 8 positions matching TRBD1. The J call may be faulty, since TRBJ2-1 better matches the DNA end. Germline CDR1 and CDR2: SGHNT and YYREEE (reference sequence). This CDR3 is built from 15 residues. The CDR3 is CASSPRTGTYNEQFF. CDR3 coding DNA: TGTGCCAGCAGCCCCAGGACAGGGACCTACAATGAGCAGTTCTTC.

The chain joins TRBV6-9 to TRBJ2-3, with a tentative D call TRBD1 (6 bases). Germline V gene data show CDR1 as MNHGY and CDR2 as SVAAGI. This CDR3 region has 12 residues. V shed 10 bases and J shed 4 bases, with 12 bases lying between them. CDR3 DNA: TGTGCCACCCGCAGGGGACCAGATACGCAGTATTTT. This sequence encodes CATRRGPDTQYF.